A single sample gave rise to the 11 T cell receptor beta chains below, sequenced in a study of T cell repertoires in cytomegalovirus infection. Their recognized antigens are unknown. MiXCR, run by TCRdb on the reads, gives a single entry per CDR3 protein. The data show about 770,000 distinct CDR3 sequences, about 29% seen once. This material consisted of cultured CD8+ T cells from PBMCs, taken from culture after CMV antigen stimulation. Source of these receptors: a human donor in good health (CMV status not recorded). Some clones in this sample may be carry-over from other donors' samples.

This clonotype was recorded a few times. V usage is TRBV2 and J usage is TRBJ2-3; 7 positions agree with TRBD2. The ends lost 7 bases at V and 7 bases at J; junction bases unmatched: 5. This CDR3 region has 12 residues. Looked up from germline, CDR1 is SNHLY and CDR2 is FYNNEI. CDR3 loop: CASIPGRNTQYF. The CDR3 DNA follows: TGTGCCAGCATCCCCGGGAGGAATACGCAGTATTTT.

This clonotype was found a few times. This chain joins TRBV6-1 and TRBJ2-1; D not resolved. CDR3 length: 13 amino acids. V was clipped by 3 bases and J by 4 bases, with 7 bases between them. Germline values: CDR1 MNHNS, CDR2 SASEGT. CDR3 region: CASSETRYNEQFF. DNA for the CDR3: TGTGCCAGCAGTGAGACACGATACAATGAGCAGTTCTTC.

V gene TRBV11-2 combines with J gene TRBJ2-7; 11 positions match TRBD1. CDR1 is SGHAT and CDR2 is FQNNGV in the germline V gene. The V gene end was trimmed by 2 bases and the J gene end by 5 bases; junction bases not matched to a gene: 2. There are 14 residues in the CDR3. CDR3 residues: CASSLWTGGDEQYV. The CDR3 nucleotides read TGTGCCAGCAGCTTATGGACAGGGGGCGACGAGCAGTACGTC.

The chain carries TRBV27 and TRBJ2-7, with D possibly called TRBD1 or TRBD2 (5 bases each). Germline V gene data show CDR1 as MNHEY and CDR2 as SMNVEV (reference sequence). The V gene lost 0 bases and the J gene lost 5 bases, with 14 bases spanning the gap. The CDR3 sequence is 15 residues long. CDR3 region: CASSLSGRPLDEQYV. CDR3 bases: TGTGCCAGCAGTTTATCGGGACGGCCCTTGGACGAGCAGTACGTC.

The J gene is TRBJ2-2, the V gene TRBV6-2 or TRBV6-3; D is uncertain. V was clipped by 4 bases and J by 0 bases, with 9 bases between them. This CDR3 comprises 15 residues. CDR1 is MNHEY, CDR2 SVGEGT, per germline. The CDR3: CASSSKSPNTGELFF. The DNA for the CDR3 is TGTGCCAGCAGTTCCAAAAGCCCGAACACCGGGGAGCTGTTTTTT.

The rearrangement links TRBV20-1 to TRBJ2-1, with unresolved D. The CDR3 length is 13 residues. Trimming shortened V by 5 bases and J by 5 bases, and 13 bases separated the two germline ends. Germline CDR1 DFQATT, CDR2 SNEGSKA (reference sequence). Written as DNA, the CDR3 is TGCAGTGCTGGTACAATAGAAAACAATGAGCAGTTCTTC. Its protein is CSAGTIENNEQFF.

This rearrangement joins TRBV6-8 to TRBJ1-1, with no clear D. The germline V and J ends were trimmed by 10 bases and 1 base, with 16 bases remaining between them. This CDR3 comprises 14 residues. The germline V gene has CDR1 MNHGY and CDR2 SAAAGT. CDR3 DNA: TGTGCCAACACAAACGCCGGAGGGAACACTGAAGCTTTCTTT. Encoded protein: CANTNAGGNTEAFF.

The chain joins TRBV27 to TRBJ2-7; D gene uncertain. Germline CDR1 MNHEY, CDR2 SMNVEV (reference sequence). Trimming left V 6 bases short and J 3 bases short, with 6 bases between. The CDR3 consists of 11 residues. Here the CDR3 reads CASRGYYEQYF. CDR3 coding DNA: TGTGCCAGCAGAGGCTACTACGAGCAGTACTTC.

This clonotype was seen more than once but under ten times. The rearrangement joins TRBV27 to TRBJ1-1; 7 nucleotides agree with TRBD1. J gave up 10 bases and V 9 bases, and 8 bases lay outside the gene matches. The germline CDR1 and CDR2 sequences are MNHEY and SMNVEV (reference sequence). This CDR3 has 11 residues. The CDR3 region has the DNA TGTGCCAGTAGGGGGCCTTACAGAGCTTTCTTT. Amino acids: CASRGPYRAFF.

V gene TRBV5-1 combines with J gene TRBJ2-5, with 7 bases lining up with TRBD1. The CDR3 covers 17 residues. Trimming took 3 bases from V and 3 from J; bases not matched to a gene: 14. Germline CDR1 reads SGHRS; CDR2 reads YFSETQ. CDR3 sequence (DNA): TGCGCCAGCAGCTCCCCCGCCCGACAGGGCCGGGAAGAGACCCAGTACTTC. Translating gives CASSSPARQGREETQYF.

This clonotype was detected a few times. The chain has TRBV10-2 and TRBJ2-3, with 8 bases fitting TRBD2. In germline, CDR1 is WSHSY, CDR2 SAAADI. The CDR3 is 16 residues long. Trimming removed 0 bases from V and 2 bases from J; junction bases left unmatched: 4. CDR3 sequence: CASSESSGAYTDTQYF. For the CDR3, the DNA is TGCGCCAGCAGTGAGTCTAGCGGGGCTTACACAGATACGCAGTATTTT.